A single sample is the source of the 2 T cell receptor beta chains below, sequenced in a study of graft-versus-host responses after intestinal transplantation. Researchers processed graft tissue to release intraepithelial and lamina propria lymphocytes. The assay was immunoSEQ multiplex PCR, and TCRdb's table has in-frame clones only and misses some. The repertoire has tens of thousands of clones, 87% of them found once; the top ten carry roughly 18%. The sequencing here drew on ileum tissue, taken more than 200 days after intestinal transplant. The receptors originated from a human patient who received an intestinal transplant, so some T cells may come from the graft donor.

The CDR3 here is CASSLSSYTGELFF. The CDR3 bases are TGTGCCAGCAGCCTAAGTAGCTACACCGGGGAGCTGTTTTTT. V gene TRBV13 combines with J gene TRBJ2-2; D is unresolved. Trimming removed 5 bases from V and 3 bases from J, with 10 bases in between. Germline V gives CDR1 PRHDT, CDR2 FYEKMQ (reference sequence). The CDR3 extends over 14 amino acids.

V and J are TRBV6-6 and TRBJ1-6, with no clear D. This CDR3 comprises 14 residues. Germline-derived CDR1 and CDR2 are MNHNY and SVGAGI (reference sequence). The V end was cut by 7 bases, the J end by 7 bases, with 14 bases between. The CDR3 DNA reads TGTGCCAGCATCCAGCGGGTGGAGAATTCACCCCTCCACTTT. Residues: CASIQRVENSPLHF.